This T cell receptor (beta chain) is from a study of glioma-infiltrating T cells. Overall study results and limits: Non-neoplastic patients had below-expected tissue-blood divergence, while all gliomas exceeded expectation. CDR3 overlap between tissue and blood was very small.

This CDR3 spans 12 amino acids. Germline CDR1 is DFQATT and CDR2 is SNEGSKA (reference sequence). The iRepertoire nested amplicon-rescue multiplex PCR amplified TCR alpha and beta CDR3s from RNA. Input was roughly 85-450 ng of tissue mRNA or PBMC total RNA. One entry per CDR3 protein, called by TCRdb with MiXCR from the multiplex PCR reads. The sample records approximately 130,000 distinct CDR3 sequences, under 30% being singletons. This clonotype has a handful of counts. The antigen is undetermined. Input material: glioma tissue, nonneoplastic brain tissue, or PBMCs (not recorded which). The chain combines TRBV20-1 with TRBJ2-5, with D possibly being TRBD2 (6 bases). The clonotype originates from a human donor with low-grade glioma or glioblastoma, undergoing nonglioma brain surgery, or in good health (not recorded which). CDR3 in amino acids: CRVLAPQETQYF. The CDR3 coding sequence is TGCAGGGTACTAGCACCGCAAGAGACCCAGTACTTC.